This TCR beta chain was sequenced for a study of T cell responses to AZD1222 COVID-19 vaccine. Libraries were prepared by immunoSEQ multiplex PCR; TCRdb keeps only in-frame clonotypes and omits some of them. The repertoire holds 110,000 to 150,000 clones, with 80% to 95% as singletons. This CDR3 has 14 amino acids. Looked up from germline, CDR1 is LNHDA and CDR2 is SQIVND (reference sequence). V gave up 6 bases and J gave up 5 bases; unmatched junction bases: 6. A remark on this clone: Antigen unknown.

General study results and limits: Recipients of two AZD1222 doses showed rising Spike-specific TCR breadth and depth.

This material consisted of peripheral blood, taken on day 0 of AZD1222 vaccination. The chain couples TRBV19 to TRBJ2-5; 10 nucleotides agree with TRBD2. This clonotype was sampled from an adult in good health. As DNA, the CDR3 is TGTGCCAGTAGCAGCGGGAGGGCCTATGAGACCCAGTACTTC. Its protein is CASSSGRAYETQYF.